This entry features one T cell receptor (beta chain) sequence. As yet, its antigen is unknown. The data were taken from a study of graft-versus-host responses after intestinal transplantation. The overall study: All of the recipients had induction that used anti-thymocyte globulin, then tacrolimus and steroids for approximately 3 years.

Some clones are missing from TCRdb's copy, which holds only in-frame ones; the method was immunoSEQ multiplex PCR. The sample has about 2,200 clones, about 78% seen once. Findings of the study overall: Graft-donor T cell macrochimerism in patients accompanied high graft-versus-host to host-versus-graft clonal ratios in allografts. Present in recipient marrow, GvH clones included some that appeared first in ileum or blood.

Processing released intraepithelial and lamina propria lymphocytes from the graft tissue. The sample in question was ileum tissue, obtained 18 days after transplant. This receptor was identified in a human patient who received an intestinal transplant, so some T cells may come from the graft donor.

The CDR3 bases are TGCGCCAGCAGCTTGGTTCCGGGGACCCACGAGCAGTACTTC. As protein: CASSLVPGTHEQYF. V and J are TRBV5-1 and TRBJ2-7; D possibly uses TRBD1 or TRBD2 (5 bases each). V gave up 0 bases and J gave up 5 bases, with 12 bases separating them. Germline CDR1 SGHRS, CDR2 YFSETQ. The CDR3 is 14 residues long.